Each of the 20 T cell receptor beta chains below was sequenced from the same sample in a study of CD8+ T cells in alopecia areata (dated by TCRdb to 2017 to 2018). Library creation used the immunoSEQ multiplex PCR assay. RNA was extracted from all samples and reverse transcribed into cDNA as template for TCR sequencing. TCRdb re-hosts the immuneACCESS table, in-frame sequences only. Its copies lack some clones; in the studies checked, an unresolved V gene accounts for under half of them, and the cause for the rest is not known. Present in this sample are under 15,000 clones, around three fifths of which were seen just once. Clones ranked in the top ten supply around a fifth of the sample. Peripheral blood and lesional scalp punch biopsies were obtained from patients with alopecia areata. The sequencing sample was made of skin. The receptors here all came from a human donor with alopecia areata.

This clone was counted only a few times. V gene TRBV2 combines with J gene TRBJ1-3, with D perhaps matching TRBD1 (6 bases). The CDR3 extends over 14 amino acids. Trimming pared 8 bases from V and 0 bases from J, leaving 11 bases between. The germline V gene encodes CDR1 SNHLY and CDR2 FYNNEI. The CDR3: CASEDRSSGNTIYF. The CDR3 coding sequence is TGTGCCAGCGAAGACAGGTCCTCTGGAAACACCATATATTTT.

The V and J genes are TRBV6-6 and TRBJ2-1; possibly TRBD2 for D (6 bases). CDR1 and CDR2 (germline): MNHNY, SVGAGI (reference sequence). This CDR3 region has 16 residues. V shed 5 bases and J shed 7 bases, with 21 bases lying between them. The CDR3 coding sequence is TGTGCCAGCAGTAGGGAAACTAGCCGCGGGGATAATGAGCAGTTCTTC. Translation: CASSRETSRGDNEQFF.

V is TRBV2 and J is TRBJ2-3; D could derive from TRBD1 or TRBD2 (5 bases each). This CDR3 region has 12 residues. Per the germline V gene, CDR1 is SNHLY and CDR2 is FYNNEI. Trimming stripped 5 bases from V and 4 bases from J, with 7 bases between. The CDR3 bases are TGTGCCAGCAGTCGGGGCGCAGATACGCAGTATTTT. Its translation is CASSRGADTQYF.

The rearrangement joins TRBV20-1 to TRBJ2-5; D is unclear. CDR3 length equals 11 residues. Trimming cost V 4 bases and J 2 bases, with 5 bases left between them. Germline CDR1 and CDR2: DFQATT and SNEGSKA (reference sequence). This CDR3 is CSATTQETQYF. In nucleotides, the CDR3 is TGCAGTGCTACTACTCAAGAGACCCAGTACTTC.

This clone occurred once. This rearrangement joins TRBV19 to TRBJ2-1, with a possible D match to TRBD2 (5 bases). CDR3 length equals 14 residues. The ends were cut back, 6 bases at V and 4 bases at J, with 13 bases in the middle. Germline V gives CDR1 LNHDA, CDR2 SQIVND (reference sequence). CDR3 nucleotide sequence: TGTGCCAGTAGCCACCGCGGCGGGTACAATGAGCAGTTCTTC. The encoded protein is CASSHRGGYNEQFF.

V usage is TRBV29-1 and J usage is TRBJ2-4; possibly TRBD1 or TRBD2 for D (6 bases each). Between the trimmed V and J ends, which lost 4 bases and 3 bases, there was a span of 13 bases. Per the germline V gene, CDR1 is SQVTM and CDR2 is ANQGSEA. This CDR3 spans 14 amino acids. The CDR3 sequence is CSVAGVGGKNIQYF. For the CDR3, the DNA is TGCAGCGTTGCAGGGGTGGGGGGCAAAAACATTCAGTACTTC.

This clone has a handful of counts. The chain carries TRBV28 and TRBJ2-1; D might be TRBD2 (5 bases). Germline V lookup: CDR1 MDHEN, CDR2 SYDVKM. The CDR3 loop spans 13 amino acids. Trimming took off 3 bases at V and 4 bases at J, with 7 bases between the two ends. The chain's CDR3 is CASSLGGYNEQFF. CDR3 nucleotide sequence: TGTGCCAGCAGTTTGGGCGGGTACAATGAGCAGTTCTTC.

The CDR3 coding sequence is TGTGCCAGCAGCTCCCCACTAGCGGGGCACAATGAGCAGTTCTTC. Its protein product is CASSSPLAGHNEQFF. The V and J genes are TRBV7-6 and TRBJ2-1; 10 positions agree with TRBD2. Per germline, CDR1 SGHVS and CDR2 FNYEAQ. V shed 4 bases, J shed 5 bases, and the junction held 5 bases outside the gene matches. The CDR3 has 15 residues.

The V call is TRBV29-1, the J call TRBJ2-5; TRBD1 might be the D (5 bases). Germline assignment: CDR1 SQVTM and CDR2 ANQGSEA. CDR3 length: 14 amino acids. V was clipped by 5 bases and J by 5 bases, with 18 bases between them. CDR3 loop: CSVTPLQGGETQYF. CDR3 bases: TGCAGCGTTACTCCCCTCCAGGGCGGTGAGACCCAGTACTTC.

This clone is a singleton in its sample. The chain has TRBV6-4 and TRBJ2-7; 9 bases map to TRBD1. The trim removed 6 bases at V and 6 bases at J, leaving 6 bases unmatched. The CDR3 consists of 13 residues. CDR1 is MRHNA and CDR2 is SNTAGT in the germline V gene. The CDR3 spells CASSRDREPEQYF. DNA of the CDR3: TGTGCCAGCAGCCGGGACAGGGAACCCGAGCAGTACTTC.

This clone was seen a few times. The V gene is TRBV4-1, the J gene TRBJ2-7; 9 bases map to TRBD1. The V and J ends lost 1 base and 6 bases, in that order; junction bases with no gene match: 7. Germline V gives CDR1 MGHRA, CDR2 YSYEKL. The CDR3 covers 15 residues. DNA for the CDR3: TGCGCCAGCAGCCAAGTCGGGACAGGGCGACGCGAGCAGTACTTC. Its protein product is CASSQVGTGRREQYF.

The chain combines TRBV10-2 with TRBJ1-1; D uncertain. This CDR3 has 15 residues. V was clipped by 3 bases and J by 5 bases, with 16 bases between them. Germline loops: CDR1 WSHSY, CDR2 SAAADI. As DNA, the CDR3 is TGCGCCAGCAGTGATGGTAGGATAGGAGGGACTGAAGCTTTCTTT. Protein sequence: CASSDGRIGGTEAFF.

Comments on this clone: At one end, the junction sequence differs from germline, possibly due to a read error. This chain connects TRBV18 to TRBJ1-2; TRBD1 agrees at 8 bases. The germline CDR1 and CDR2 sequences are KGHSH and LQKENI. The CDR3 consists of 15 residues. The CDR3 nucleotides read TGTGCCAGCCCACCACGGGACAGGAACATCAATGGCTACACCTTC. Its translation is CASPPRDRNINGYTF.

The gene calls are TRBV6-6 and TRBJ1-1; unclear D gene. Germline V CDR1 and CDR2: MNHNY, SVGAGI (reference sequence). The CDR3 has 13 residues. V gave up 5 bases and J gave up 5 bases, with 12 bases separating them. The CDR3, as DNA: TGTGCCAGCAGTCCCCGGACGGAAACTGAAGCTTTCTTT. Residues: CASSPRTETEAFF.

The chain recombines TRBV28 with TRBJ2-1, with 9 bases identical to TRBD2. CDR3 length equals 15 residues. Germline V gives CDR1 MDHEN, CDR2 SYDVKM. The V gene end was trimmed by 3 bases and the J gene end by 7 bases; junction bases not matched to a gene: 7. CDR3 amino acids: CASSFWLAGPNEQFF. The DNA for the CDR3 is TGTGCCAGCAGTTTTTGGCTAGCGGGGCCAAATGAGCAGTTCTTC.

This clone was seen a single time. The CDR3: CASSEQGEAFF. The CDR3 DNA is TGCGCCAGCAGCGAACAGGGGGAGGCTTTCTTT. The V gene is TRBV5-1, the J gene TRBJ1-1, with TRBD1 matching 8 bases. The CDR3 contains 11 residues. In germline, CDR1 is SGHRS, CDR2 YFSETQ. The J segment lost 11 bases and the V segment lost 4 bases, leaving 4 bases of the junction unmatched.

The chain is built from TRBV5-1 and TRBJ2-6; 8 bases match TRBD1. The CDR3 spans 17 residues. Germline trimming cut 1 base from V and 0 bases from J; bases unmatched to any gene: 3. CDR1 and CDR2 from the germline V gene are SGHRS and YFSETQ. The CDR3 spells CASSLQGASSGANVLTF. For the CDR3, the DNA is TGCGCCAGCAGCTTGCAGGGGGCTTCCTCTGGGGCCAACGTCCTGACTTTC.

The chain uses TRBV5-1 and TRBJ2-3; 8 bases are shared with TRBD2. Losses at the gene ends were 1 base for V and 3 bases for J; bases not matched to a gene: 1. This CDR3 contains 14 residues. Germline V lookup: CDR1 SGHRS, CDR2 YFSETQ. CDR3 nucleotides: TGCGCCAGCAGCTTGTCTAGCGGGACAGATACGCAGTATTTT. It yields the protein CASSLSSGTDTQYF.

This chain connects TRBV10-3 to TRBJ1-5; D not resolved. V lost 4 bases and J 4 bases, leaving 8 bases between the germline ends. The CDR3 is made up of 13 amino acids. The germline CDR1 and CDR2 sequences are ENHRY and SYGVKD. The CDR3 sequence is CAISVMENQPQHF. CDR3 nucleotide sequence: TGTGCCATCAGTGTGATGGAGAATCAGCCCCAGCATTTT.

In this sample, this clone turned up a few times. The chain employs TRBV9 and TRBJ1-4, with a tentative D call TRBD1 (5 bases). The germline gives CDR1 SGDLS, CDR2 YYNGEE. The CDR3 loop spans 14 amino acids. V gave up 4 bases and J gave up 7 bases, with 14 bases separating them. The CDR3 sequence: CASSSDSAGEKLFF. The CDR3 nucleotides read TGTGCCAGCAGCTCAGACAGCGCGGGTGAAAAACTGTTTTTT.